The clone carrying this T cell receptor beta chain has ten or more counts. The sample originates from a study of T cells in Graves' hyperthyroidism and ophthalmopathy. Study summary: The blood sample was taken at first diagnosis, before treatment began.

Amplified TCR beta CDR3 regions came from RNA transcripts. A set of HTBI primers served as the primers for a first-round RT-PCR of the TCR CDR3. TCRdb re-called the multiplex PCR reads with MiXCR, one entry per CDR3 protein. The table includes around 720,000 distinct CDR3 sequences, approximately 40% detected once. CDR1 and CDR2 (germline): SGHRS, YFSETQ. This CDR3 contains 16 residues. V dropped 4 bases and J dropped 0 bases, with 14 bases sitting between them. This chain uses TRBV5-1 with TRBJ1-5, with D possibly TRBD1 on 5 matching bases. The origin of this receptor is a woman in her thirties or forties with Graves' hyperthyroidism. The sample taken for sequencing was blood. The CDR3 is CASSPARAHSNQPQHF. DNA of the CDR3: TGCGCCAGCAGCCCAGCCAGGGCCCATAGCAATCAGCCCCAGCATTTT.